The 24 T cell receptor beta chains below were found in one sample sequenced in a study of T cell repertoires in cytomegalovirus infection. Their recognized antigens are unknown. In TCRdb, the reads were re-called with MiXCR into one record per CDR3 protein. The sample has about 78,000 distinct CDR3 sequences, around 37% seen once. Material: CD8+ T cells from cultured PBMCs, obtained from culture after CMV antigen stimulation. The receptors derive from a human donor in good health (CMV status not recorded). Some clones in this sample may be carry-over from other donors' samples.

This clonotype occurred many times. The chain is built from TRBV7-2 and TRBJ1-6; tentatively, D is TRBD1 (5 bases). In germline, CDR1 is SGHTA, CDR2 FQGNSA. The CDR3 covers 14 residues. The V and J ends lost 5 bases and 8 bases respectively, with 13 bases between them. The CDR3 DNA reads TGTGCCAGCAGCGACCGAATGGGGGATTCACCCCTCCACTTT. Translated, it gives CASSDRMGDSPLHF.

The table lists this clonotype with a few counts. CDR3: CASGGLAGDHEQFF. CDR3 nucleotides: TGTGCCAGCGGGGGACTAGCGGGGGACCATGAGCAGTTCTTC. The chain recombines TRBV2 with TRBJ2-1; 14 positions agree with TRBD2. Germline V gene data show CDR1 as SNHLY and CDR2 as FYNNEI. The CDR3 length is 14 residues. The V gene end was trimmed by 8 bases and the J gene end by 8 bases; junction bases not matched to a gene: 5.

The genes are TRBV4-1 and TRBJ1-1; possibly TRBD1 for D (6 bases). With 1 base removed from V and 4 bases from J, the gap between germline ends came to 13 bases. The CDR3 sequence is 15 residues long. Germline-derived CDR1 and CDR2 are MGHRA and YSYEKL. The CDR3 region is CASSQADRRGTEAFF. CDR3 bases: TGCGCCAGCAGCCAAGCAGACAGGAGGGGCACTGAAGCTTTCTTT.

The chain carries TRBV12-3 or TRBV12-4 and TRBJ1-2, with D hard to call. The CDR3 runs to 13 residues. Trimming left V 2 bases short and J 2 bases short, with 6 bases between. The CDR3 loop reads CASSLNSNYGYTF. The CDR3 DNA sequence: TGTGCCAGCAGTTTAAACAGCAACTATGGCTACACCTTC.

This clonotype was detected a few times. J is TRBJ2-3 and V is TRBV4-1; 7 nucleotides match TRBD1. Germline loops: CDR1 MGHRA, CDR2 YSYEKL. V was pared by 0 bases and J by 1 base, with 10 bases of the junction left unmatched. The CDR3 is made up of 18 amino acids. CDR3 coding DNA: TGCGCCAGCAGCCAAGAACGACAGGGTGTTTCACGCACAGATACGCAGTATTTT. It encodes CASSQERQGVSRTDTQYF.

V and J are TRBV6-2 or TRBV6-3 and TRBJ1-4, with D unresolved. V was trimmed by 2 bases and J by 7 bases, leaving 14 bases between them. The CDR3 is made up of 15 amino acids. Germline V lookup: CDR1 MNHEY, CDR2 SVGEGT. CDR3 residues: CASSYGAGKGEKLFF. In DNA form, the CDR3 reads TGTGCCAGCAGTTACGGAGCGGGGAAGGGTGAAAAACTGTTTTTT.

The V call is TRBV27, the J call TRBJ1-6; TRBD1 is a possible D gene (6 bases). The CDR3 is made up of 13 amino acids. Trimming removed 11 bases at V and 4 bases at J, with 12 bases between. Germline values: CDR1 MNHEY, CDR2 SMNVEV (reference sequence). This chain's CDR3 is CAAKGGYNSPLHF. The CDR3 bases are TGTGCCGCCAAAGGGGGTTATAATTCACCCCTCCACTTT.

This clonotype was observed a few times. The chain links TRBV28 to TRBJ2-3; D might be TRBD2 (5 bases). Trimming stripped 6 bases from V and 3 bases from J, with 13 bases between. This CDR3 contains 14 residues. Germline loops: CDR1 MDHEN, CDR2 SYDVKM. CDR3 DNA sequence: TGTGCCAGCAGCCCTATTCGGGGTACAGATACGCAGTATTTT. This gives the protein CASSPIRGTDTQYF.

This clonotype was recorded a few times. V usage is TRBV6-2 or TRBV6-3 and J usage is TRBJ1-5; D remains unclear. Germline assignment: CDR1 MNHEY and CDR2 SVGEGT. Trimming took off 0 bases at V and 0 bases at J, with 3 bases between the two ends. The CDR3 totals 14 residues. In nucleotides, the CDR3 is TGTGCCAGCAGTTACTCGCTTAGCAATCAGCCCCAGCATTTT. It translates to CASSYSLSNQPQHF.

This clonotype was counted at least ten times. V gene TRBV7-2 combines with J gene TRBJ2-7; 7 bases are shared with TRBD1. There are 14 residues in the CDR3. Germline assignment: CDR1 SGHTA and CDR2 FQGNSA. V lost 4 bases and J lost 3; bases outside the gene matches: 6. The CDR3 DNA is TGTGCCAGCAGCTCAGGGGGTAGCTTCTACGAGCAGTACTTC. The encoded protein is CASSSGGSFYEQYF.

V is TRBV19 and J is TRBJ1-1, with a possible D match to TRBD1 (5 bases). The V end was cut by 7 bases, the J end by 4 bases, with 25 bases between. Germline lookup yields CDR1 LNHDA and CDR2 SQIVND (reference sequence). The CDR3 runs 17 residues. The CDR3 is CASKGLLGQGYGTEAFF. CDR3 DNA sequence: TGTGCCAGTAAGGGGCTTCTAGGCCAGGGTTACGGCACTGAAGCTTTCTTT.

The chain combines TRBV5-5 with TRBJ2-7; D not resolved. The CDR3 consists of 15 residues. Germline CDR1 is SGHKS and CDR2 is YYEKEE (reference sequence). Trimming cost V 0 bases and J 0 bases, with 10 bases left between them. The CDR3 region is CASSLAMGSSYEQYF. The CDR3 DNA sequence: TGTGCCAGCAGCTTGGCCATGGGAAGCTCCTACGAGCAGTACTTC.

This clonotype was seen a handful of times. The chain is built from TRBV7-9 and TRBJ2-5; D may be TRBD1 (5 bases). Germline CDR1 is SEHNR and CDR2 is FQNEAQ (reference sequence). This CDR3 spans 15 amino acids. V was cut by 5 bases and J by 2 bases, with 15 bases left in between. Here the CDR3 DNA reads TGTGCCAGCAGCCCTCCAGGCAGGGAACAAGAGACCCAGTACTTC. Translating gives CASSPPGREQETQYF. The whole variable domain, filled in from reference TRBV7-9 and TRBJ2-5, reads DTGVSQNPRHKITKRGQNVTFRCDPISEHNRLYWYRQTLGQGPEFLTYFQNEAQLEKSRLLSDRFSAERPKGSFSTLEIQRTEQGDSAMYLCASSPPGREQETQYFGPGTRLLVL.

This chain joins TRBV6-5 and TRBJ2-7; possibly TRBD2 for D (6 bases). Germline CDR1 MNHEY, CDR2 SVGAGI. This CDR3 region has 16 residues. V was shortened by 2 bases and J by 1 base, with 15 bases between the two germline ends. In DNA, the CDR3 is TGTGCCAGCAGTTACCTTCAGGGAAGCGGGTCCTACGAGCAGTACTTC. It translates to CASSYLQGSGSYEQYF.

The V call is TRBV19, the J call TRBJ1-1; D unclear. The CDR3 runs to 14 residues. V gave up 7 bases and J gave up 3 bases, with 15 bases separating them. Germline V gives CDR1 LNHDA, CDR2 SQIVND (reference sequence). CDR3 region: CASTQRYQDTEAFF. In nucleotides, the CDR3 is TGTGCCAGTACCCAAAGATATCAGGACACTGAAGCTTTCTTT.

This chain links TRBV12-3 or TRBV12-4 with TRBJ1-1; no definite D call. The CDR3 extends over 14 amino acids. Trimming removed 6 bases at V and 5 bases at J, with 16 bases between. The CDR3, as DNA: TGTGCCAGCAGCTTAAATCCGGGGTGGACTGAAGCTTTCTTT. Amino acid sequence: CASSLNPGWTEAFF.

In this sample, this clonotype turned up many times. The chain employs TRBV7-6 and TRBJ2-7; the D is unclear. The V and J ends lost 5 bases and 9 bases respectively, with 17 bases between them. This CDR3 has 13 residues. Germline V CDR1 and CDR2: SGHVS, FNYEAQ. CDR3 bases: TGTGCCAGCAGCCCAAGTGGCGGAGCTAGGCAGTACTTC. Its translation: CASSPSGGARQYF.

This clonotype occurred a few times. The chain combines TRBV6-5 with TRBJ1-6, with D uncertain. The germline CDR1 and CDR2 sequences are MNHEY and SVGAGI. V lost 6 bases, J lost 6 bases, and 3 bases lay in between. The CDR3 loop spans 11 amino acids. The CDR3, as DNA: TGTGCCAGCAGGAGTAATTCACCCCTCCACTTT. It translates to CASRSNSPLHF.

The J gene is TRBJ1-1, the V gene TRBV20-1, with a tentative D call TRBD1 (5 bases). Trimming left V 0 bases short and J 2 bases short, with 10 bases between. Looked up from germline, CDR1 is DFQATT and CDR2 is SNEGSKA (reference sequence). The CDR3 totals 14 residues. The CDR3 loop reads CSARDYDRNTEAFF. The CDR3 bases are TGCAGTGCTAGAGATTACGACAGAAACACTGAAGCTTTCTTT.

In the case of this clonotype: At one boundary the junction diverges from the germline segment, which might be a read error. J is TRBJ2-2 and V is TRBV13; D remains ambiguous. The CDR3 length is 14 residues. Germline CDR1 PRHDT, CDR2 FYEKMQ (reference sequence). CDR3 sequence (DNA): TGTGCCAGCAGCTTAGGACAGAACACCAGGGAGCTGTTTTTT. Protein product: CASSLGQNTRELFF.

This chain links TRBV28 with TRBJ1-2, with TRBD1 matching 7 bases. V lost 6 bases and J lost 1; bases outside the gene matches: 11. Germline lookup yields CDR1 MDHEN and CDR2 SYDVKM. CDR3 size: 16 residues. The DNA of the CDR3 is TGTGCCAGCAGCCGACCGGGACAGTTCTTTAACTATGGCTACACCTTC. As protein: CASSRPGQFFNYGYTF.

The chain couples TRBV19 to TRBJ1-5, with a tentative D call TRBD1 (5 bases). From germline, CDR1 is LNHDA and CDR2 SQIVND (reference sequence). V was shortened by 4 bases and J by 2 bases, with 18 bases between the two germline ends. This CDR3 region has 17 residues. The CDR3 protein is CASSTSGTGAGNQPQHF. For the CDR3, the DNA is TGTGCCAGTAGTACCTCTGGGACCGGTGCGGGCAATCAGCCCCAGCATTTT.

V and J are TRBV6-2 or TRBV6-3 and TRBJ2-1, with TRBD1 identical over 7 bases. Germline trimming cut 2 bases from V and 5 bases from J; bases unmatched to any gene: 3. CDR1 is MNHEY, CDR2 SVGEGT, per germline. The CDR3 runs 14 residues. The CDR3 is CASSYGGQNNEQFF. DNA for the CDR3: TGTGCCAGCAGTTACGGGGGACAGAACAATGAGCAGTTCTTC.

This clonotype has more than one count but fewer than ten. This chain links TRBV7-2 with TRBJ1-2, with no clear D. V lost 7 bases and J 3 bases, leaving 12 bases between the germline ends. From germline, CDR1 is SGHTA and CDR2 FQGNSA. The CDR3 consists of 13 residues. In DNA, the CDR3 is TGTGCCAGCACCTCTGACGGCCACTATGGCTACACCTTC. Protein: CASTSDGHYGYTF. Looking up the rest from reference TRBV7-2 and TRBJ1-2 gives the full variable domain: GAGVSQSPSNKVTEKGKDVELRCDPISGHTALYWYRQSLGQGLEFLIYFQGNSAPDKSGLPSDRFSAERTGGSVSTLTIQRTQQEDSAVYLCASTSDGHYGYTFGSGTRLTVV.